The source of this T cell receptor beta chain is a study of CD8+ T cells in alopecia areata. Regarding treatment: oral pan-JAK inhibitor, 5-10 mg twice daily. Specimens obtained from alopecia areata patients comprised lesional scalp punch biopsies and peripheral blood. The length of the CDR3 is 16 residues. CDR1 is SEHNR and CDR2 is FQNEAQ in the germline V gene (reference sequence). V lost 5 bases, J lost 4 bases, and 20 bases lay in between. The sequencing template was cDNA reverse transcribed from extracted RNA. Some clones are missing from TCRdb's copy, which holds only in-frame ones; the method was immunoSEQ multiplex PCR. The sample lists about 140,000 clones, roughly four fifths seen once, with 20% to 25% in the top ten. With respect to this clone: The antigen is unknown. This sample includes further DNA sequences coding for the same CDR3.

Points from the study as a whole: Scalp clonality decreased significantly with tofacitinib, and so did expanded CD8+ clones among the top 100. Throughout tofacitinib, many expanded lesional clones continued to persist in scalp and blood.

V is TRBV7-9 and J is TRBJ1-1, with D tentatively TRBD1 (5 bases). The sequencing here drew on CD8+ T cells sorted from blood, taken at week 4, from a patient treated with tofacitinib. The clonotype comes from a human donor with alopecia areata. In DNA, the CDR3 is TGTGCCAGCAGCCCTGCACCAAGGCTGGGGGGCACTGAAGCTTTCTTT. Translating gives CASSPAPRLGGTEAFF.